These 13 T cell receptor beta chains share one sample of origin, sequenced in a study of T cell responses to AZD1222 COVID-19 vaccine. The repertoire was sequenced with immunoSEQ multiplex PCR; TCRdb's copy has only in-frame clones and lacks some. Among 70,000 to 90,000 clones listed, roughly nine tenths were seen once. The material was peripheral blood, obtained on day 0 of AZD1222 vaccination. The receptors originated from an adult in good health.

This chain uses TRBV30 with TRBJ2-6, with 7 bases that match TRBD1. The V and J ends lost 4 bases and 0 bases, in that order; junction bases with no gene match: 6. This CDR3 spans 16 amino acids. Germline CDR1 reads GTSNPN; CDR2 reads SVGIG (reference sequence). The CDR3: CAWIRDSLSGANVLTF. CDR3 nucleotide sequence: TGTGCCTGGATTCGGGACAGCCTCTCTGGGGCCAACGTCCTGACTTTC.

J is TRBJ2-7 and V is TRBV4-2; perhaps TRBD1 as D (6 bases). This CDR3 is built from 16 residues. Trimming cost V 4 bases and J 0 bases, with 16 bases left between them. Germline-derived CDR1 and CDR2 are LGHNA and YNFKEQ. CDR3 nucleotides: TGTGCCAGCAGCCCAGACCGGGACAAGGACTCCTACGAGCAGTACTTC. As protein: CASSPDRDKDSYEQYF.

The chain joins TRBV2 to TRBJ2-3, with D unresolved. Trimming cost V 6 bases and J 2 bases, with 9 bases left between them. Germline V gene data show CDR1 as SNHLY and CDR2 as FYNNEI. The CDR3 is made up of 13 amino acids. The CDR3 DNA reads TGTGCCAGCAGGGGCAGCAACACAGATACGCAGTATTTT. Translated, it gives CASRGSNTDTQYF.

The V and J genes are TRBV28 and TRBJ2-2; no definite D call. Germline CDR1 reads MDHEN; CDR2 reads SYDVKM. The CDR3 totals 14 residues. Trimming took off 5 bases at V and 6 bases at J, with 13 bases between the two ends. CDR3 DNA: TGTGCCAGCAGTACCACTTTTGTAGCCGGGGAGCTGTTTTTT. Amino acid sequence: CASSTTFVAGELFF.

This clone was counted a single time. V usage is TRBV9 and J usage is TRBJ2-5; 8 positions match TRBD2. V gave up 3 bases and J gave up 2 bases; unmatched junction bases: 3. Germline V gene sequence: CDR1 SGDLS, CDR2 YYNGEE. The length of the CDR3 is 14 residues. This CDR3 reads CASSARGVQETQYF. The DNA of the CDR3 is TGTGCCAGCAGCGCGCGGGGGGTTCAAGAGACCCAGTACTTC. Using reference TRBV9 and TRBJ2-5 for the parts outside the CDR3, the full variable domain is DSGVTQTPKHLITATGQRVTLRCSPRSGDLSVYWYQQSLDQGLQFLIQYYNGEERAKGNILERFSAQQFPDLHSELNLSSLELGDSALYFCASSARGVQETQYFGPGTRLLVL.

The rearrangement joins TRBV19 to TRBJ1-5, with D possibly being TRBD1 (6 bases). This CDR3 has 15 residues. CDR1 and CDR2 from the germline V gene are LNHDA and SQIVND (reference sequence). With 4 bases removed from V and 0 bases from J, the gap between germline ends came to 10 bases. The CDR3 region has the DNA TGTGCCAGTAGTACGAGAGGGGGTAGCAATCAGCCCCAGCATTTT. Protein product: CASSTRGGSNQPQHF. The variable domain in full, completed from reference TRBV19 and TRBJ1-5, reads DGGITQSPKYLFRKEGQNVTLSCEQNLNHDAMYWYRQDPGQGLRLIYYSQIVNDFQKGDIAEGYSVSREKKESFPLTVTSAQKNPTAFYLCASSTRGGSNQPQHFGDGTRLSIL.

The chain couples TRBV6-5 to TRBJ1-2; TRBD1 matches 7 bases. The germline CDR1 and CDR2 sequences are MNHEY and SVGAGI. V trimming: 8 bases; J trimming: 4 bases; junction bases outside the gene matches: 7. CDR3 size: 13 residues. The CDR3 loop is CASQYRGPYGYTF. In DNA, the CDR3 is TGTGCCAGCCAATACAGGGGCCCCTATGGCTACACCTTC.

The chain joins TRBV3-1 (or the pseudogene TRBV3-2) to TRBJ1-1, with a possible D match to TRBD1 (5 bases). V was cut by 1 base and J by 4 bases, with 10 bases left in between. This CDR3 spans 14 amino acids. Per the germline V gene, CDR1 is LGHDT and CDR2 is YNNKEL (reference sequence). The CDR3 DNA is TGTGCCAGCAGCCAAGGACAGAGGGTCACTGAAGCTTTCTTT. It specifies CASSQGQRVTEAFF.

The V call is TRBV27, the J call TRBJ2-7; D is perhaps TRBD2 (6 bases). The CDR3 is 14 residues long. CDR1 and CDR2 (germline): MNHEY, SMNVEV (reference sequence). The germline V and J ends were trimmed by 0 bases and 3 bases, with 9 bases remaining between them. The CDR3 loop reads CASSLSPGVYEQYF. The CDR3 DNA follows: TGTGCCAGCAGTTTATCGCCGGGAGTCTACGAGCAGTACTTC.

The chain links TRBV3-1 (or the pseudogene TRBV3-2) to TRBJ2-1; the D call may be TRBD1 or TRBD2 (5 bases each). CDR3 length: 18 residues. V lost 0 bases, J lost 0 bases, and 15 bases lay in between. Germline assignment: CDR1 LGHDT and CDR2 YNNKEL (reference sequence). As DNA, the CDR3 is TGTGCCAGCAGCCAAGACCGCTCCGGGGCGAGCTCCTACAATGAGCAGTTCTTC. Amino acids: CASSQDRSGASSYNEQFF.

The rearrangement links TRBV10-1 to TRBJ2-3; D ambiguous. Deletions cut 4 bases from V and 6 bases from J, with 11 bases between. CDR1 is WNHNN, CDR2 SYGVQD, per germline (reference sequence). There are 13 residues in the CDR3. The CDR3 DNA reads TGCGCCAGCAGTGTGACTTTTCGGGATACGCAGTATTTT. It codes for CASSVTFRDTQYF.

The chain carries TRBV9 and TRBJ2-1; 7 positions agree with TRBD2. In germline, CDR1 is SGDLS, CDR2 YYNGEE. V was clipped by 4 bases and J by 4 bases; unmatched bases: 8. This CDR3 has 15 residues. This chain's CDR3 is CASSPGLDKYNEQFF. For the CDR3, the DNA is TGTGCCAGCAGCCCAGGACTAGATAAGTACAATGAGCAGTTCTTC.

This chain joins TRBV12-3 or TRBV12-4 and TRBJ2-1, with D unresolved. V lost 4 bases and J lost 5, with 3 bases in between. The CDR3 length is 11 residues. This chain's CDR3 is CASSWDNEQFF. In DNA, the CDR3 is TGTGCCAGCAGTTGGGACAATGAGCAGTTCTTC.